A single sample gave rise to the 28 T cell receptor beta chains below, sequenced in a study of control samples from healthy donors and cancer patients. The assay was immunoSEQ multiplex PCR, and TCRdb's table has in-frame clones only and misses some. The sample has 45,000 to 70,000 clones, approximately 90% seen once. Source material: PBMCs. The origin of the receptors is a young man with colorectal cancer.

The chain couples TRBV6-6 to TRBJ1-1; tentatively, D is TRBD1 (5 bases). The germline V gene encodes CDR1 MNHNY and CDR2 SVGAGI (reference sequence). V dropped 4 bases and J dropped 1 base, with 13 bases sitting between them. The CDR3 contains 15 residues. This chain's CDR3 is CASSSLGVPNTEAFF. The DNA for the CDR3 is TGTGCCAGCAGTTCTTTAGGGGTCCCGAACACTGAAGCTTTCTTT.

CDR3 sequence reads: CTVSRGYGYTF. The CDR3 DNA follows: TGCACTGTTAGCAGGGGTTATGGCTACACCTTC. V is TRBV20-1 and J is TRBJ1-2; D possibly corresponds to TRBD1 (6 bases). This CDR3 contains 11 residues. Germline V lookup: CDR1 DFQATT, CDR2 SNEGSKA (reference sequence).

The chain combines TRBV6-5 with TRBJ1-2; D perhaps matches TRBD1 (5 bases). This CDR3 is built from 14 residues. The germline V gene encodes CDR1 MNHEY and CDR2 SVGAGI. The V gene lost 7 bases and the J gene lost 4 bases, with 16 bases spanning the gap. The CDR3 sequence: CASTSAGTPYGYTF. The CDR3 region has the DNA TGTGCCAGCACCTCAGCAGGGACTCCCTATGGCTACACCTTC.

The chain recombines TRBV7-2 with TRBJ1-5, with a tentative D call TRBD1 (5 bases). The germline V and J ends were trimmed by 3 bases and 9 bases, with 12 bases remaining between them. The length of the CDR3 is 13 residues. Germline V gives CDR1 SGHTA, CDR2 FQGNSA. DNA of the CDR3: TGTGCCAGCAGCTTCCTTGACGGGGGGCCCCAGCATTTT. Protein product: CASSFLDGGPQHF.

The chain links TRBV30 to TRBJ2-6; D is undetermined. This CDR3 region has 12 residues. Germline loops: CDR1 GTSNPN, CDR2 SVGIG (reference sequence). With 4 bases removed from V and 2 bases from J, the gap between germline ends came to 3 bases. Here the CDR3 DNA reads TGTGCCTGGAATCCTGGGGCCAACGTCCTGACTTTC. Translating gives CAWNPGANVLTF.

This sequence joins TRBV14 and TRBJ1-1; D call uncertain. This CDR3 region has 14 residues. V was trimmed by 3 bases and J by 11 bases, leaving 19 bases between them. Germline CDR1 reads SGHDN; CDR2 reads FVKESK. The CDR3 DNA is TGTGCCAGCAGCCACCCCCGCCTGGGTTTAAGGGCTTTCTTT. Translating it yields CASSHPRLGLRAFF.

As DNA, the CDR3 is TGCAGCGTTGAAGCGCAAGTAGATGGCTACACCTTC. Its protein product is CSVEAQVDGYTF. This chain joins TRBV29-1 and TRBJ1-2; D uncertain. Germline CDR1 SQVTM, CDR2 ANQGSEA. The CDR3 consists of 12 residues. Trimming pared 1 base from V and 6 bases from J, leaving 9 bases between.

In this sample, this clone turned up once. The chain links TRBV19 to TRBJ1-5; D is uncertain. Germline lookup yields CDR1 LNHDA and CDR2 SQIVND (reference sequence). This CDR3 spans 14 amino acids. Trimming took off 4 bases at V and 3 bases at J, with 10 bases between the two ends. CDR3 protein: CASSTTGVNQPQHF. The CDR3 nucleotides are TGTGCCAGTAGTACGACCGGGGTCAATCAGCCCCAGCATTTT.

The chain links TRBV29-1 to TRBJ1-5; D is perhaps TRBD1 (5 bases). The CDR3 covers 14 residues. The germline V gene encodes CDR1 SQVTM and CDR2 ANQGSEA. V lost 5 bases and J lost 0, with 11 bases in between. This chain's CDR3 is CSVLMGGSNQPQHF. CDR3 nucleotides: TGCAGCGTTTTAATGGGGGGTAGCAATCAGCCCCAGCATTTT.

The chain employs TRBV2 and TRBJ2-6; perhaps TRBD2 as D (5 bases). This CDR3 has 17 residues. The germline V gene has CDR1 SNHLY and CDR2 FYNNEI. Trimming stripped 5 bases from V and 2 bases from J, with 16 bases between. CDR3 in amino acids: CASSHLPGLPGANVLTF. In DNA form, the CDR3 reads TGTGCCAGCAGTCACCTCCCGGGGTTGCCTGGGGCCAACGTCCTGACTTTC.

This chain connects TRBV29-1 to TRBJ1-1; TRBD1 agrees at 8 bases. The V gene's germline CDR1 is SQVTM and CDR2 ANQGSEA. V shed 7 bases, J shed 3 bases, and the junction held 4 bases outside the gene matches. CDR3 length equals 12 residues. This CDR3 is CSDQQGDTEAFF. In DNA, the CDR3 is TGCAGCGATCAACAGGGGGACACTGAAGCTTTCTTT.

The chain carries TRBV30 and TRBJ1-3; D unresolved. There are 14 residues in the CDR3. Germline V gene data show CDR1 as GTSNPN and CDR2 as SVGIG (reference sequence). V was cut by 1 base and J by 0 bases, with 7 bases left in between. CDR3 amino acids: CAWSAGNSGNTIYF. CDR3 sequence (DNA): TGTGCCTGGAGTGCGGGCAACTCTGGAAACACCATATATTTT.

The chain couples TRBV5-6 to TRBJ2-7, with 7 bases matching TRBD1. The CDR3 runs 15 residues. Germline-derived CDR1 and CDR2 are SGHDT and YYEEEE. V lost 4 bases to trimming and J lost 2 bases; unmatched junction nucleotides: 9. CDR3 amino acids: CASSRHRGAPYEQYF. For the CDR3, the DNA is TGTGCCAGCAGCCGCCACAGGGGCGCACCCTACGAGCAGTACTTC.

V is TRBV24-1 and J is TRBJ1-2, with 7 bases that match TRBD1. J lost 8 bases, V lost 4 bases, and 6 bases had no gene match. This CDR3 contains 13 residues. CDR1 is KGHDR and CDR2 is SFDVKD in the germline V gene. DNA of the CDR3: TGTGCCACCAGTGACAACAGGGGTCGGGGCTACACCTTC. Its protein product is CATSDNRGRGYTF.

This chain connects TRBV6-5 to TRBJ1-2; D remains ambiguous. The germline gives CDR1 MNHEY, CDR2 SVGAGI. Trimming left V 0 bases short and J 0 bases short, with 8 bases between. The CDR3 has 15 residues. CDR3 protein: CASSYSQTTNYGYTF. The DNA of the CDR3 is TGTGCCAGCAGTTACTCGCAGACGACTAACTATGGCTACACCTTC.

The rearrangement joins TRBV27 to TRBJ1-2, with 11 bases aligning to TRBD1. Germline V gives CDR1 MNHEY, CDR2 SMNVEV (reference sequence). V was pared by 6 bases and J by 6 bases, with 9 bases of the junction left unmatched. The CDR3 loop spans 15 amino acids. CDR3 in DNA: TGTGCCAGCAGCCTCACCGGGACAGGGGGTCATGGCTACACCTTC. It encodes CASSLTGTGGHGYTF.

This clone has only one observation. The CDR3 DNA follows: TGTGCCAGCAGTTCCCTTGGGGAATGGGATGGCTACACCTTC. This gives the protein CASSSLGEWDGYTF. The chain employs TRBV6-5 and TRBJ1-2; D remains ambiguous. Between the trimmed V and J ends, which lost 4 bases and 6 bases, there was a span of 15 bases. The germline V gene encodes CDR1 MNHEY and CDR2 SVGAGI. The CDR3 totals 14 residues.

The chain has TRBV10-2 and TRBJ2-5; 12 nucleotides match TRBD2. V lost 3 bases to trimming and J lost 3 bases; unmatched junction nucleotides: 8. The CDR3 sequence is 17 residues long. The V gene's germline CDR1 is WSHSY and CDR2 SAAADI. This CDR3 is CASSDGLAGGIEETQYF. In nucleotides, the CDR3 is TGCGCCAGCAGTGATGGGCTAGCGGGGGGGATCGAAGAGACCCAGTACTTC.

The chain uses TRBV19 and TRBJ1-3; D is possibly TRBD1 (5 bases). The CDR3 has 19 amino acids. Trimming pared 1 base from V and 3 bases from J, leaving 22 bases between. The germline gives CDR1 LNHDA, CDR2 SQIVND (reference sequence). CDR3 sequence (DNA): TGTGCCAGTAGTATAGGGGCCATTGAGTCGACAGAACTTGGAAACACCATATATTTT. Amino acids: CASSIGAIESTELGNTIYF. Together with reference TRBV19 and TRBJ1-3, the CDR3 gives the full variable domain: DGGITQSPKYLFRKEGQNVTLSCEQNLNHDAMYWYRQDPGQGLRLIYYSQIVNDFQKGDIAEGYSVSREKKESFPLTVTSAQKNPTAFYLCASSIGAIESTELGNTIYFGEGSWLTVV.

The chain joins TRBV5-6 to TRBJ1-5, with D unresolved. Germline V gene sequence: CDR1 SGHDT, CDR2 YYEEEE. This CDR3 is built from 13 residues. Trimming took 0 bases from V and 3 from J, leaving 4 bases between them. The CDR3 DNA follows: TGTGCCAGCAGCTTGGGGCCCAATCAGCCCCAGCATTTT. Translating it yields CASSLGPNQPQHF.

The chain uses TRBV24-1 and TRBJ2-1; no reliable D call. V lost 6 bases and J 6 bases, leaving 8 bases between the germline ends. The CDR3 covers 12 residues. The germline V gene has CDR1 KGHDR and CDR2 SFDVKD. The CDR3: CATSSSRNEQFF. In nucleotides, the CDR3 is TGTGCCACCAGTAGCTCGCGCAATGAGCAGTTCTTC.

This chain uses TRBV9 with TRBJ2-2; no firm D call. CDR1 and CDR2 from the germline V gene are SGDLS and YYNGEE. CDR3 length: 14 amino acids. Trimming took off 3 bases at V and 3 bases at J, with 9 bases between the two ends. The CDR3 here is CASSARSYTGELFF. The CDR3 DNA follows: TGTGCCAGCAGCGCCCGGTCCTACACCGGGGAGCTGTTTTTT.

The chain is built from TRBV5-4 and TRBJ2-3; D gene ambiguous. V gave up 0 bases and J gave up 2 bases, with 10 bases separating them. The CDR3 is 15 residues long. Germline lookup yields CDR1 SGHNT and CDR2 YYREEE (reference sequence). CDR3 nucleotides: TGTGCCAGCAGCTTGGAACCGATTACCACAGATACGCAGTATTTT. Translation gives CASSLEPITTDTQYF.

The chain joins TRBV6-6 to TRBJ2-5, with 9 bases aligning to TRBD2. Looked up from germline, CDR1 is MNHNY and CDR2 is SVGAGI (reference sequence). The CDR3 loop spans 13 amino acids. Unmatched junction bases numbered 5, after V lost 10 bases and J lost 2 bases. This CDR3 is CATGGGVQETQYF. In DNA, the CDR3 is TGTGCCACTGGCGGGGGGGTACAAGAGACCCAGTACTTC.

CDR3 DNA sequence: TGTGCCAGCAGCTCCAACACTCGGATGGGGAACGAGCAGTACTTC. It yields the protein CASSSNTRMGNEQYF. The chain is built from TRBV5-4 and TRBJ2-7; D gene unclear. The germline V gene has CDR1 SGHNT and CDR2 YYREEE (reference sequence). Trimming took 3 bases from V and 5 from J, leaving 18 bases between them. The CDR3 is 15 residues long.

The chain carries TRBV18 and TRBJ1-2, with D tentatively TRBD1 (6 bases). V lost 3 bases and J lost 2, with 13 bases in between. CDR1 KGHSH and CDR2 LQKENI come from the germline V gene. The CDR3 loop spans 15 amino acids. This chain's CDR3 is CASSPTQGVNYGYTF. In nucleotides, the CDR3 is TGTGCCAGCTCACCTACACAGGGAGTGAACTATGGCTACACCTTC.

This chain uses TRBV5-6 with TRBJ2-7, with D hard to call. V was pared by 1 base and J by 0 bases, with 8 bases between. Germline CDR1 SGHDT, CDR2 YYEEEE. The CDR3 spans 14 residues. The CDR3 spells CASSLMGYSYEQYF. The CDR3 bases are TGTGCCAGCAGCTTGATGGGGTACTCCTACGAGCAGTACTTC.

V usage is TRBV5-1 and J usage is TRBJ1-5; D remains unclear. Germline CDR1 SGHRS, CDR2 YFSETQ. This CDR3 is 14 amino acids long. Trimming removed 3 bases from V and 2 bases from J, with 9 bases in between. The CDR3 sequence: CASSSLPGNQPQHF. As DNA, the CDR3 is TGCGCCAGCAGCTCCCTGCCCGGCAATCAGCCCCAGCATTTT.